These T cell receptor beta chains were read from a single sample in a study of T cell changes during pregnancy in multiple sclerosis. Repertoires were generated with immunoSEQ multiplex PCR, while TCRdb's copy carries only in-frame clones and drops some. Of about 110,000 clones in the sample, about 90% were seen once. The sample here was peripheral blood, taken in the third trimester of pregnancy. The receptors were sampled from a female donor in good health, enrolled as a control in a pregnancy study. Both conserved end residues are part of each CDR3. A D gene is named only where the DNA matches it firmly. The size entry is marked missing in some rows and otherwise reads once, few, many or a size class.

J | length | D | V | size | DNA | CDR3
TRBJ2-7 | 13 | . | TRBV27 | once | TGTGCCAGCAGTTTATCGCGTGGCTACGAGCAGTACTTC | CASSLSRGYEQYF
TRBJ2-7 | 16 | TRBD1 | TRBV30 | . | TGTGCCTGGAGTGTCGCCCCTGGACAGGGATTCTACGAGCAGTACTTC | CAWSVAPGQGFYEQYF
TRBJ2-2 | 15 | TRBD2 | TRBV4-1 | . | TGCGCCAGCAGACTCAGCGGGGGGGCGGCCGGGGAGCTGTTTTTT | CASRLSGGAAGELFF
TRBJ1-2 | 11 | . | TRBV29-1 | . | TGCAGCGTTGAACCCGGGAATGGCTACACCTTC | CSVEPGNGYTF
TRBJ1-1 | 14 | . | TRBV11-3 | . | TGTGCCAGCAGCCCCTGGGGGGGGACGACTGAAGCTTTCTTT | CASSPWGGTTEAFF
TRBJ2-7 | 15 | TRBD2 | TRBV7-2 | . | TGTGCCAGCAGCTTAGTCGGGGGGGGGCTGGGCGAGCAGTACTTC | CASSLVGGGLGEQYF
TRBJ1-4 | 15 | TRBD1 | TRBV5-4 | . | TGTGCCAGCAGCCCCGACGGGACAGGGGATGAAAAACTGTTTTTT | CASSPDGTGDEKLFF
TRBJ1-4 | 13 | . | TRBV7-9 | . | TGTGCCAGCAGCTTAGAGGAGGGTGAAAAACTGTTTTTT | CASSLEEGEKLFF
TRBJ1-2 | 13 | TRBD1 | TRBV13 | . | TGTGCCAGCAGCTACCAGGGGGTTTGGGGCTACACCTTC | CASSYQGVWGYTF
TRBJ2-5 | 15 | . | TRBV7-2 | . | TGTGCCAGCAGCTTACCTTCGGGGGGCAGGGAGACCCAGTACTTC | CASSLPSGGRETQYF
TRBJ2-5 | 13 | TRBD1 | TRBV11-3 | . | TGTGCCAGCAGCCTGGGGACAGAAGAGACCCAGTACTTC | CASSLGTEETQYF
TRBJ1-2 | 16 | TRBD1 | TRBV5-4 | . | TGTGCCAGCAGCCTCGACCCCGGACAGGGCAGAGGCGGCTACACCTTC | CASSLDPGQGRGGYTF
TRBJ2-6 | 16 | TRBD1 | TRBV19 | . | TGTGCCAGTAGTATCTGGACAGGAGTCGGGGCCAACGTCCTGACTTTC | CASSIWTGVGANVLTF
TRBJ1-4 | 17 | . | TRBV11-2 | . | TGTGCCAGCGGCGGATCAGCGGGGGGGCTAAAGGATGAAAAACTGTTTTTT | CASGGSAGGLKDEKLFF
TRBJ1-6 | 15 | TRBD1 | TRBV4-3 | . | TGCGCCAGCAGCCTGGGGGACAGGGCCTTAAGGCCCCTCCACTTT | CASSLGDRALRPLHF
TRBJ2-3 | 15 | . | TRBV4-3 | . | TGCGCCAGCAGCCAAGGAAGCGGCTCAACAGATACGCAGTATTTT | CASSQGSGSTDTQYF
TRBJ2-7 | 13 | TRBD1 | TRBV5-1 | . | TGCGCCAGCAGCTTGGTGGGACAGTGGGAGCAGTACTTC | CASSLVGQWEQYF
TRBJ2-7 | 14 | TRBD1 | TRBV4-3 | . | TGCGCCAGCAGCCAAGATCGACAGGGCTACGAGCAGTACTTC | CASSQDRQGYEQYF
TRBJ2-5 | 13 | TRBD1 | TRBV18 | . | TGTGCCAGCTCATTACGACAGGGCGAGACCCAGTACTTC | CASSLRQGETQYF
TRBJ2-4 | 16 | . | TRBV30 | . | TGTGCCTGGAGTACCCGCCGGGGGGCGGTAGCGGACATTCAGTACTTC | CAWSTRRGAVADIQYF
TRBJ2-7 | 14 | TRBD1 | TRBV29-1 | once | TGCAGCGTTGAAGAAGAGGGGGCGATCTACGAGCAGTACTTC | CSVEEEGAIYEQYF
TRBJ1-1 | 13 | . | TRBV29-1 | . | TGCAGCGTGGAGGGGGGGAGAGGCACTGAAGCTTTCTTT | CSVEGGRGTEAFF